What follows are 25 T cell receptor beta chains derived from one specimen sequenced in a study of CD8 T cells in Susac syndrome. It was with random hexamers that roughly 0.5 to 1 ug RNA was reverse transcribed. TCRdb processed the immunoSEQ multiplex PCR reads anew with MiXCR; each CDR3 protein has one entry. The repertoire holds some 160,000 distinct CDR3 sequences, with around 95% as singletons. Input material: CD4+ T cells from PBMCs. These receptors all stem from a human donor with Susac syndrome.

This chain joins TRBV24-1 and TRBJ1-2; 7 bases are a match to TRBD1. This CDR3 contains 13 residues. The V segment lost 9 bases and the J segment 9 bases; nucleotides outside the gene matches: 12. CDR1 is KGHDR and CDR2 is SFDVKD in the germline V gene. CDR3 sequence: CATGEKGAQSYTF. The CDR3 coding sequence is TGTGCCACCGGCGAGAAGGGGGCGCAGAGCTACACCTTC.

The chain links TRBV4-1 to TRBJ1-6; D ambiguous. The germline gives CDR1 MGHRA, CDR2 YSYEKL. V shed 2 bases and J shed 5 bases, with 19 bases lying between them. The CDR3 spans 18 residues. In DNA form, the CDR3 reads TGCGCCAGCAGCCAACGAAATAGGATCCTTCCCGATAATTCACCCCTCCACTTT. It codes for CASSQRNRILPDNSPLHF.

The gene calls are TRBV14 and TRBJ2-5; TRBD2 aligns across 14 bases. The CDR3 covers 16 residues. J was trimmed by 5 bases and V by 1 base; bases with no gene match: 3. Looked up from germline, CDR1 is SGHDN and CDR2 is FVKESK. The CDR3 coding sequence is TGTGCCAGCAGCCAAGGGGGACTAGCGGGAGCCGAGACCCAGTACTTC. Amino acids: CASSQGGLAGAETQYF.

The chain carries TRBV23-1 and TRBJ1-2; no definite D call. TRBV23-1 counts as an open reading frame of uncertain function. Between the trimmed V and J ends, which lost 4 bases and 2 bases, there was a span of 5 bases. The CDR3 extends over 12 amino acids. CDR3 nucleotides: TGCGCCAGCAGTCGCGGGAACTATGGCTACACCTTC. It translates to CASSRGNYGYTF.

This chain connects TRBV11-2 to TRBJ1-1; possibly TRBD1 for D (5 bases). CDR1 is SGHAT, CDR2 FQNNGV, per germline. CDR3 size: 13 residues. V dropped 0 bases and J dropped 10 bases, with 12 bases sitting between them. CDR3 bases: TGTGCCAGCAGCTTAGAAAGGGGATCTGCAGCTTTCTTT. Translation gives CASSLERGSAAFF.

This clonotype was observed once. The J gene is TRBJ2-7, the V gene TRBV21-1; the table gives TRBD2 as D, unverified against the DNA. TRBV21-1 has pseudogene status. This CDR3 has 13 amino acids. In DNA, the CDR3 is TGTGCCAGCAGCAAATTGGCGGGAGGCGAGCAGTACTTC. Translating it yields CASSKLAGGEQYF.

This clonotype occurred a few times. The gene calls are TRBV28 and TRBJ2-7; 12 bases align to TRBD2. Germline-derived CDR1 and CDR2 are MDHEN and SYDVKM. The trim removed 5 bases at V and 4 bases at J, leaving 3 bases unmatched. This CDR3 has 14 amino acids. The CDR3 DNA is TGTGCCAGCAGTCTAGCGGGGGGGCCATACGAGCAGTACTTC. This gives the protein CASSLAGGPYEQYF.

CDR3 amino acids: CSVLPSGGVGTDTQYF. Written as DNA, the CDR3 is TGCAGCGTTCTTCCGAGCGGGGGGGTTGGCACAGATACGCAGTATTTT. The chain employs TRBV29-1 and TRBJ2-3, with TRBD2 matching over 10 bases. Germline loops: CDR1 SQVTM, CDR2 ANQGSEA. This CDR3 contains 16 residues. Germline trimming cut 5 bases from V and 1 base from J; bases unmatched to any gene: 9.

The CDR3 loop reads CSVTPGQGRSRSYEQYF. CDR3 sequence (DNA): TGCAGCGTTACCCCGGGACAGGGGCGGTCGCGGTCCTACGAGCAGTACTTC. The rearrangement links TRBV29-1 to TRBJ2-7, with 10 nucleotides matching TRBD1. Germline loops: CDR1 SQVTM, CDR2 ANQGSEA. The CDR3 contains 17 residues. J lost 1 base, V lost 5 bases, and 14 bases had no gene match.

This chain uses TRBV15 with TRBJ2-7, with 8 bases lining up with TRBD1. Germline CDR1 and CDR2: LNHNV and YYDKDF (reference sequence). The junction had 11 bases not matched to a gene; V was cut back by 0 bases and J by 7 bases. There are 16 residues in the CDR3. CDR3 region: CATSRDAGQGAWEQYF. CDR3 coding DNA: TGTGCCACCAGCAGAGATGCGGGTCAGGGGGCATGGGAGCAGTACTTC.

The chain is built from TRBV3-1 and TRBJ2-7; D gene ambiguous. Germline V CDR1 and CDR2: LGHDT, YNNKEL (reference sequence). Trimming removed 2 bases at V and 1 base at J, with 6 bases between. CDR3 length: 13 amino acids. The CDR3 protein is CASSQILSYEQYF. The CDR3 bases are TGTGCCAGCAGCCAAATCCTTTCCTACGAGCAGTACTTC.

The J gene is TRBJ2-2, the V gene TRBV28, with D perhaps assigned TRBD1 or TRBD2 (5 bases each). V lost 5 bases, J lost 4 bases, and 11 bases lay in between. CDR1 MDHEN and CDR2 SYDVKM come from the germline V gene. The CDR3 covers 14 residues. This CDR3 is CASSVPGTTGELFF. Written as DNA, the CDR3 is TGTGCCAGCAGTGTACCCGGGACCACCGGGGAGCTGTTTTTT. Combining the CDR3 with reference TRBV28 and TRBJ2-2 gives the whole variable domain DVKVTQSSRYLVKRTGEKVFLECVQDMDHENMFWYRQDPGLGLRLIYFSYDVKMKEKGDIPEGYSVSREKKERFSLILESASTNQTSMYLCASSVPGTTGELFFGEGSRLTVL.

The V gene is TRBV27, the J gene TRBJ1-5, with a possible D match to TRBD1 (6 bases). V lost 6 bases and J lost 6, with 12 bases in between. This CDR3 is 13 amino acids long. The germline V gene encodes CDR1 MNHEY and CDR2 SMNVEV (reference sequence). The CDR3 protein is CASSYRVRQPQHF. The CDR3 coding sequence is TGTGCCAGCAGCTACAGGGTTCGTCAGCCCCAGCATTTT.

The CDR3 loop is CASGLVSGSRQFF. In DNA form, the CDR3 reads TGTGCTAGTGGTTTGGTAAGCGGGAGTAGACAATTCTTC. The chain has TRBV12-5 and TRBJ2-1; 8 bases align to TRBD2. CDR3 length equals 13 residues. Germline trimming cut 0 bases from V and 16 bases from J; bases unmatched to any gene: 8. Germline loops: CDR1 LGHNT, CDR2 FRNRAP.

In its sample, this clonotype was seen once. This chain uses TRBV4-1 with TRBJ2-7; 8 nucleotides agree with TRBD2. Germline trimming cut 4 bases from V and 7 bases from J; bases unmatched to any gene: 18. Germline V gives CDR1 MGHRA, CDR2 YSYEKL. The CDR3 is made up of 17 amino acids. The CDR3 DNA reads as TGCGCCAGCAGCCGACGCACCGGTGGGACTAGGCCGGGGGAGCAGTACTTC. As protein: CASSRRTGGTRPGEQYF.

This clonotype was seen just once. V and J are TRBV3-1 and TRBJ2-1; perhaps D is TRBD1 or TRBD2 (5 bases each). The germline V and J ends were trimmed by 6 bases and 11 bases, with 8 bases remaining between them. Germline V lookup: CDR1 LGHDT, CDR2 YNNKEL (reference sequence). The CDR3 has 10 amino acids. CDR3 loop: CASSGGQQFF. CDR3 in DNA: TGTGCCAGCAGTGGGGGACAGCAGTTCTTC.

The CDR3: CSVLSGGPLDTQYF. CDR3 coding DNA: TGCAGCGTTCTCTCGGGAGGACCCCTTGATACGCAGTATTTT. The chain is built from TRBV29-1 and TRBJ2-3; TRBD2 matches 7 bases. The CDR3 length is 14 residues. CDR1 SQVTM and CDR2 ANQGSEA come from the germline V gene. Trimming removed 5 bases from V and 6 bases from J; junction bases left unmatched: 11.

The CDR3 is CASSRYKQGNEQYF. The CDR3 coding sequence is TGTGCCAGCAGTCGGTACAAACAGGGAAACGAGCAGTACTTC. The gene calls are TRBV12-3 or TRBV12-4 and TRBJ2-7; a weak D match, TRBD1 (6 bases). V was shortened by 5 bases and J by 5 bases, with 16 bases between the two germline ends. The CDR3 contains 14 residues.

V and J are TRBV27 and TRBJ1-1; D is undetermined. V lost 3 bases and J lost 1, with 6 bases in between. The CDR3 has 13 amino acids. Germline V gene lookup returns CDR1 MNHEY and CDR2 SMNVEV (reference sequence). The CDR3 loop is CASSFRRNTEAFF. CDR3 in DNA: TGTGCCAGCAGTTTTCGAAGGAACACTGAAGCTTTCTTT.

This chain connects TRBV5-6 to TRBJ2-5, with TRBD1 matching over 9 bases. After removal of 3 bases from V and 5 bases from J, the junction contained 11 bases not matched to a gene. CDR1 is SGHDT and CDR2 is YYEEEE in the germline V gene. The CDR3 loop spans 16 amino acids. The CDR3 coding sequence is TGTGCCAGCAGCTGGGACAGGGCAAGGGCAGGGGAGACCCAGTACTTC. Its translation: CASSWDRARAGETQYF.

The chain couples TRBV29-1 to TRBJ2-1, with TRBD2 matching 10 bases. The CDR3 covers 14 residues. Germline lookup yields CDR1 SQVTM and CDR2 ANQGSEA. V lost 6 bases and J lost 9; bases outside the gene matches: 11. As DNA, the CDR3 is TGCAGCGTATACCGGCGGACTAGCGGCACTGAGCAGTTCTTC. It is translated as CSVYRRTSGTEQFF.

The chain joins TRBV4-1 to TRBJ2-6, with 8 bases aligning to TRBD1. The germline CDR1 and CDR2 sequences are MGHRA and YSYEKL. This CDR3 is 17 amino acids long. Trimming at V came to 4 bases and at J to 0 bases, leaving 5 bases not matched to a gene. CDR3 region: CASSLGQENSGANVLTF. DNA for the CDR3: TGCGCCAGCAGCCTGGGACAGGAAAACTCTGGGGCCAACGTCCTGACTTTC.

This chain uses TRBV11-1 with TRBJ2-1; perhaps TRBD1 as D (5 bases). The germline CDR1 and CDR2 sequences are SGHAT and FQDESV (reference sequence). Trimming stripped 5 bases from V and 5 bases from J, with 10 bases between. The CDR3 length is 13 residues. The CDR3 sequence: CASSRIQDNEQFF. CDR3 nucleotides: TGTGCCAGCAGCCGTATACAGGACAATGAGCAGTTCTTC.

V gene TRBV28 combines with J gene TRBJ2-1; 14 bases match TRBD2. Germline loops: CDR1 MDHEN, CDR2 SYDVKM. The CDR3 sequence is 15 residues long. V was clipped by 5 bases and J by 8 bases; unmatched bases: 5. The CDR3 loop reads CASSPGLAGGYEQFF. The CDR3 nucleotides read TGTGCCAGCAGTCCCGGACTAGCGGGAGGATATGAGCAGTTCTTC.

The chain uses TRBV5-6 and TRBJ2-3; weak D call: TRBD1 (6 bases). V lost 4 bases and J 1 base, leaving 16 bases between the germline ends. The CDR3 is made up of 16 amino acids. Germline lookup yields CDR1 SGHDT and CDR2 YYEEEE. CDR3 residues: CASSRTHRARTDTQYF. The CDR3 DNA follows: TGTGCCAGCAGCCGGACCCACAGGGCGCGCACAGATACGCAGTATTTT.